The 23 T cell receptor beta chains below were found in one sample sequenced in a study of glioma-infiltrating T cells. Using RNA template, CDR3s of TCR alpha and beta were amplified with iRepertoire arm-PCR. Each CDR3 protein gets one entry after TCRdb re-called the multiplex PCR reads with MiXCR. The table has 300,000 to 450,000 distinct CDR3 sequences, roughly two fifths seen once. The source material was glioma tissue, nonneoplastic brain tissue, or PBMCs (not recorded which). The source is a human donor with low-grade glioma or glioblastoma, undergoing nonglioma brain surgery, or in good health (not recorded which).

This clonotype came up many times. The chain employs TRBV28 and TRBJ1-1; D is undetermined. Trimming pared 3 bases from V and 2 bases from J, leaving 7 bases between. The CDR3 is made up of 13 amino acids. Looked up from germline, CDR1 is MDHEN and CDR2 is SYDVKM. The CDR3 bases are TGTGCCAGCAGTTTGGCGCTAAACACTGAAGCTTTCTTT. Its translation is CASSLALNTEAFF.

The chain carries TRBV7-3 and TRBJ1-1, with D hard to call. Germline values: CDR1 SGHTA, CDR2 FQGTGA. This CDR3 is 13 amino acids long. V was pared by 3 bases and J by 1 base, with 6 bases between. As DNA, the CDR3 is TGTGCCAGCAGCTTTAGTAAGAACACTGAAGCTTTCTTT. Amino acids: CASSFSKNTEAFF.

V and J are TRBV12-5 and TRBJ1-1; D gene ambiguous. Germline values: CDR1 LGHNT, CDR2 FRNRAP. This CDR3 region has 11 residues. In nucleotides, the CDR3 is TGTGCAGCCATTGGGAACACTGAAGCTTTCTTT. Amino acids: CAAIGNTEAFF.

This rearrangement joins TRBV18 to TRBJ1-4, with 9 bases lining up with TRBD1. In germline, CDR1 is KGHSH, CDR2 LQKENI. After removal of 2 bases from V and 7 bases from J, the junction contained 8 bases not matched to a gene. The CDR3 spans 16 residues. CDR3 DNA sequence: TGTGCCAGCTCACCAGCATCTGGGACAGGGAGTGAAAAACTGTTTTTT. This codes for CASSPASGTGSEKLFF.

This clonotype was picked up a small number of times. V and J are TRBV2 and TRBJ2-1; 11 bases fit TRBD2. Germline CDR1 and CDR2: SNHLY and FYNNEI. The CDR3 spans 12 residues. V dropped 8 bases and J dropped 8; count of bases not matched to a gene: 2. The CDR3 spells CASGGLADEQFF. The CDR3 region has the DNA TGTGCCAGCGGGGGACTAGCGGATGAGCAGTTCTTC.

This clonotype was observed at least ten times. CDR3 loop: CSARAMGLAETDTQYF. The CDR3 DNA reads as TGCAGTGCTAGAGCTATGGGACTAGCGGAGACAGATACGCAGTATTTT. The chain uses TRBV20-1 and TRBJ2-3, with 11 bases aligning to TRBD2. The ends lost 1 base at V and 3 bases at J; junction bases unmatched: 6. Germline V lookup: CDR1 DFQATT, CDR2 SNEGSKA (reference sequence). CDR3 length equals 16 residues.

Remarks on this clonotype: This may arise from a read error, as a much more abundant clone is one base away. The rearrangement joins TRBV6-2 or TRBV6-3 to TRBJ2-1; the D is unclear. The germline V gene encodes CDR1 MNHEY and CDR2 SVGEGT. The CDR3 totals 12 residues. CDR3 protein: CASSQSRNERFF. In DNA form, the CDR3 reads TGTGCCAGCAGCCAGAGCCGAAATGAGCGGTTCTTC.

CDR3 in DNA: TGTGCCAGCAGTTACGCGCCGGGGCCCCCCGGCGATGAAAAACTGTTTTTT. Its protein product is CASSYAPGPPGDEKLFF. The chain employs TRBV6-2 or TRBV6-3 and TRBJ1-4; D may be TRBD1 (5 bases). Trimming left V 2 bases short and J 6 bases short, with 19 bases between. The germline gives CDR1 MNHEY, CDR2 SVGEGT. The CDR3 has 17 residues.

This clonotype was found a few times. The gene calls are TRBV28 and TRBJ2-1, with D possibly TRBD2 on 6 matching bases. Trimming shortened V by 5 bases and J by 6 bases, and 11 bases separated the two germline ends. This CDR3 has 13 residues. Looked up from germline, CDR1 is MDHEN and CDR2 is SYDVKM. The CDR3 nucleotides read TGTGCCAGCAGTGGACTGGGAGGCAATGAGCAGTTCTTC. This gives the protein CASSGLGGNEQFF.

With regard to this clonotype: The CDR3 carries no conserved terminal phenylalanine or tryptophan, so it likely arises from a read error. V and J are TRBV6-1 and TRBJ2-1, with D tentatively TRBD1 or TRBD2 (5 bases each). Germline V gene data show CDR1 as MNHNS and CDR2 as SASEGT. The CDR3 runs to 15 residues. V was trimmed by 10 bases and J by 4 bases, leaving 20 bases between them. CDR3 protein: CAISMGTSSYNEQFS. The CDR3 nucleotides are TGTGCCATATCCATGGGGACCAGTTCGTACAATGAGCAGTTCTCC.

V and J are TRBV28 and TRBJ2-1; 10 bases line up with TRBD2. With V trimmed by 2 bases and J by 7 bases, 2 bases remained unmatched. The CDR3 consists of 14 residues. The germline CDR1 and CDR2 sequences are MDHEN and SYDVKM. The DNA for the CDR3 is TGTGCCAGCAGTTTAGAACTAGCGGGGAATGAGCAGTTCTTC. This sequence encodes CASSLELAGNEQFF.

With regard to this clonotype: A much larger clone is a single base away; this may be a read error. It is likely a read error, because the conserved phenylalanine at the end of the CDR3 is missing. The chain joins TRBV25-1 to TRBJ1-1; D is ambiguous. The CDR3 totals 11 residues. Germline CDR1 is MGHDK and CDR2 is SYGVNS. V lost 7 bases and J lost 1, with 4 bases in between. This CDR3 reads CASNKNTEAFL. CDR3 bases: TGTGCCAGCAACAAGAACACTGAAGCTTTCCTT.

With regard to this clonotype: This may be a read error: a much more frequent sequence differs by one nucleotide. The rearrangement links TRBV25-1 to TRBJ1-1, with D possibly TRBD1 on 6 matching bases. Germline values: CDR1 MGHDK, CDR2 SYGVNS. The length of the CDR3 is 14 residues. The V end was cut by 4 bases, the J end by 8 bases, with 17 bases between. CDR3 sequence: CASSGRRVRGEAFF. The CDR3 DNA reads TGTGCCAGCAGTGGTCGCCGGGTCAGGGGCGAAGCTTTCTTT.

This chain's CDR3 is CASSWTGKDTQYF. DNA for the CDR3: TGTGCCAGCTCTTGGACTGGCAAAGATACGCAGTATTTT. This rearrangement joins TRBV2 to TRBJ2-3, with a tentative D call TRBD2 (5 bases). CDR3 length: 13 residues. V was trimmed by 8 bases and J by 5 bases, leaving 14 bases between them. In germline, CDR1 is SNHLY, CDR2 FYNNEI.

The V gene is TRBV14, the J gene TRBJ2-7; 7 nucleotides agree with TRBD1. Trimming at V came to 4 bases and at J to 7 bases, leaving 10 bases not matched to a gene. CDR1 SGHDN and CDR2 FVKESK come from the germline V gene. This CDR3 is 14 amino acids long. The CDR3 is CASSLLGQDREQYF. CDR3 DNA: TGTGCCAGCAGCCTCCTCGGACAGGATAGAGAGCAGTACTTC.

This chain joins TRBV27 and TRBJ2-5; 7 positions agree with TRBD2. The CDR3 runs to 13 residues. V was pared by 6 bases and J by 7 bases, with 8 bases of the junction left unmatched. The germline V gene has CDR1 MNHEY and CDR2 SMNVEV (reference sequence). CDR3 nucleotide sequence: TGTGCCAGCAGAGCTCGGGGGGTGGTGACCCAGTACTTC. Its translation: CASRARGVVTQYF.

Ten or more counts support this clonotype. V is TRBV6-1 and J is TRBJ1-3, with D possibly being TRBD1 (5 bases). In germline, CDR1 is MNHNS, CDR2 SASEGT. The CDR3 totals 15 residues. Trimming cost V 6 bases and J 2 bases, with 14 bases left between them. The chain's CDR3 is CASRGSAGTGNTIYF. CDR3 bases: TGTGCCAGCAGGGGCTCGGCAGGGACTGGAAACACCATATATTTT.

As DNA, the CDR3 is TGTGCCAGCAGTTTAATAGGCAGCACCGGGGAGCTGTTTTTT. It specifies CASSLIGSTGELFF. The chain recombines TRBV27 with TRBJ2-2; D uncertain. The CDR3 totals 14 residues. V was shortened by 2 bases and J by 4 bases, with 8 bases between the two germline ends. Germline CDR1 is MNHEY and CDR2 is SMNVEV (reference sequence).

The V call is TRBV18, the J call TRBJ1-1; no clear D gene. The CDR3 is 16 residues long. V lost 6 bases, J lost 4 bases, and 21 bases lay in between. The germline CDR1 and CDR2 sequences are KGHSH and LQKENI. CDR3 nucleotides: TGTGCCAGCTCCCGCCGGGATTTTTGGGGAGTCACTGAAGCTTTCTTT. Translated, it gives CASSRRDFWGVTEAFF.

For this clonotype: Without the conserved terminal phenylalanine or tryptophan, this CDR3 likely stems from a read error. The chain has TRBV28 and TRBJ2-7; 8 bases line up with TRBD1. The CDR3 extends over 13 amino acids. The germline CDR1 and CDR2 sequences are MDHEN and SYDVKM. The J segment lost 7 bases and the V segment lost 8 bases, leaving 10 bases of the junction unmatched. The CDR3 loop is CASQRTGPREQYL. In DNA form, the CDR3 reads TGTGCCAGCCAGCGGACAGGGCCCCGGGAGCAGTACTTA.

This chain connects TRBV28 to TRBJ2-5; 10 bases match TRBD2. The CDR3 is made up of 14 amino acids. Trimming took 3 bases from V and 4 from J; bases not matched to a gene: 2. CDR1 and CDR2 from the germline V gene are MDHEN and SYDVKM. The CDR3 sequence: CASSFSGRPETQYF. For the CDR3, the DNA is TGTGCCAGCAGTTTTAGCGGGAGGCCAGAGACCCAGTACTTC.

With respect to this clonotype: A much larger clone sits a single nucleotide away, making a read error possible. This CDR3 is missing its conserved last phenylalanine or tryptophan, likely due to a read error. This sequence joins TRBV20-1 and TRBJ2-7, with a possible D match to TRBD1 (5 bases). Trimming removed 5 bases from V and 6 bases from J, with 17 bases in between. This CDR3 spans 13 amino acids. Germline V gene lookup returns CDR1 DFQATT and CDR2 SNEGSKA (reference sequence). CDR3 amino acids: CSALDIYSGEQYL. As DNA, the CDR3 is TGCAGTGCTTTGGACATCTACTCCGGCGAGCAGTACCTC.

This clonotype was detected only a few times. The CDR3 DNA is TGCAGTGCTAGAGTTCCAGACCCCGGGGAGCTGTTTTTT. Translating gives CSARVPDPGELFF. V is TRBV20-1 and J is TRBJ2-2; no clear D gene. With 1 base removed from V and 6 bases from J, the gap between germline ends came to 9 bases. Per germline, CDR1 DFQATT and CDR2 SNEGSKA (reference sequence). The CDR3 runs to 13 residues.